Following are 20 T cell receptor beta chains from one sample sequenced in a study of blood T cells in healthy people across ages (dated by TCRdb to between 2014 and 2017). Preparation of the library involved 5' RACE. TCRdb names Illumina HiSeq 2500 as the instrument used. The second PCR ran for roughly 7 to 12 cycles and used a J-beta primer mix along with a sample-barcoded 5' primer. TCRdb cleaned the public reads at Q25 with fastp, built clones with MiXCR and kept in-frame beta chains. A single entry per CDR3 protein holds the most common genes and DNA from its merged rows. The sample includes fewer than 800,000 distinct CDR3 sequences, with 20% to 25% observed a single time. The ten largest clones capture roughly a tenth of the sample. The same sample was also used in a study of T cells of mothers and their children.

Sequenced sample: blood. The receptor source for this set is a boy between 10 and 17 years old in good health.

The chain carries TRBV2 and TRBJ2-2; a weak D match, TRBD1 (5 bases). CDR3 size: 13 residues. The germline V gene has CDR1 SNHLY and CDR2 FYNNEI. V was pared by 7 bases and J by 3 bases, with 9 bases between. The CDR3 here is CASNRPDTGELFF. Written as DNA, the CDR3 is TGTGCCAGCAACAGGCCAGACACCGGGGAGCTGTTTTTT.

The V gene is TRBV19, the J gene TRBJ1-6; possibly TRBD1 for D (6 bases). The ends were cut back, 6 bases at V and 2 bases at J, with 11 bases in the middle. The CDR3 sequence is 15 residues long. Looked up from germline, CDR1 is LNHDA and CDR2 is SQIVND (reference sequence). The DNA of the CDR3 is TGTGCCAGTAGAGTACAGGGTACCTATAATTCACCCCTCCACTTT. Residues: CASRVQGTYNSPLHF.

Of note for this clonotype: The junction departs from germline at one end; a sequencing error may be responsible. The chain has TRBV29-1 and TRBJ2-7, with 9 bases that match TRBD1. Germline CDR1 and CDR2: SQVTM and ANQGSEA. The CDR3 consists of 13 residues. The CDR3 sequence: CSVVDRGFYGQYF. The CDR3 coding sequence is TGCAGCGTTGTGGACAGGGGCTTCTACGGGCAGTACTTC.

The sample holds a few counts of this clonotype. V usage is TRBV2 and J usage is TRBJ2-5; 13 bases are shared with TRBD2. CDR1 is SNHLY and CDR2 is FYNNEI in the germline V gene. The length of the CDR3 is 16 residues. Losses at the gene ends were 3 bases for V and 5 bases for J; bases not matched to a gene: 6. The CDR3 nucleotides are TGTGCCAGCAGTGACCCCGGGACTAGCGGGACGGAGACCCAGTACTTC. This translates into CASSDPGTSGTETQYF.

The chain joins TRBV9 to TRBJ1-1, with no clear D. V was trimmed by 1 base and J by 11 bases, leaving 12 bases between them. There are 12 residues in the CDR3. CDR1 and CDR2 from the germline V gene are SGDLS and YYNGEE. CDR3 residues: CASSVNGYEAFF. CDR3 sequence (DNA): TGTGCCAGCAGCGTAAACGGTTACGAGGCTTTCTTT.

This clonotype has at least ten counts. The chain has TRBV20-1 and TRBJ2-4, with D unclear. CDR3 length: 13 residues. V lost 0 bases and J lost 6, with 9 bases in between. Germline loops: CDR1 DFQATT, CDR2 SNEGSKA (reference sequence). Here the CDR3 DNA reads TGCAGTGCTAGAGATGGTGTGACAAACATTCAGTACTTC. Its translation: CSARDGVTNIQYF.

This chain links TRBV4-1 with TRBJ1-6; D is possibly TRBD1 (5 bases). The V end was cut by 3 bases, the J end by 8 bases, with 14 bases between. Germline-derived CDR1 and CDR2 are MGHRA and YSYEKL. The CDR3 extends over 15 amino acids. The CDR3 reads CASSHRGSSDSPLHF. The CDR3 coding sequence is TGCGCCAGCAGCCATCGGGGGAGTTCGGATTCACCCCTCCACTTT.

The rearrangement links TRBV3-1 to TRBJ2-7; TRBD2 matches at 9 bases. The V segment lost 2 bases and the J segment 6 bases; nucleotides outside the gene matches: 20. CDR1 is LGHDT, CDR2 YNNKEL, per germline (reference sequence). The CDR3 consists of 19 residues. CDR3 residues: CASSQNFGGGGVRFGEQYF. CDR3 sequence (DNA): TGTGCCAGCAGCCAAAACTTTGGCGGCGGGGGGGTAAGGTTCGGCGAGCAGTACTTC.

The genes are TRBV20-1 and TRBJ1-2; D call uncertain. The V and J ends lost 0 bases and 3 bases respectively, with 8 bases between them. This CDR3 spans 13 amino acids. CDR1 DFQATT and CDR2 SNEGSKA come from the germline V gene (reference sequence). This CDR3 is CSARDSSDYGYTF. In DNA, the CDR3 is TGCAGTGCTAGAGATTCTTCTGACTATGGCTACACCTTC.

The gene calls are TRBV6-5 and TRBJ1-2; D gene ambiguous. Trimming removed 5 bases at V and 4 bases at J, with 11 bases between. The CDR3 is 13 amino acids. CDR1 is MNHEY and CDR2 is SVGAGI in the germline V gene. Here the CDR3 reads CASSSPTVYGYTF. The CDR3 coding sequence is TGTGCCAGCAGTAGCCCCACAGTCTATGGCTACACCTTC.

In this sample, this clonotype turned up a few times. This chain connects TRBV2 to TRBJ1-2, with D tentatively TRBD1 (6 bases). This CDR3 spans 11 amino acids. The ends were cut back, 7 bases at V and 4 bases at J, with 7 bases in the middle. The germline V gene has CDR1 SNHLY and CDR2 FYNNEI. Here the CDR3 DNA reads TGTGCCAGCAACAGGGTCTATGGCTACACCTTC. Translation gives CASNRVYGYTF.

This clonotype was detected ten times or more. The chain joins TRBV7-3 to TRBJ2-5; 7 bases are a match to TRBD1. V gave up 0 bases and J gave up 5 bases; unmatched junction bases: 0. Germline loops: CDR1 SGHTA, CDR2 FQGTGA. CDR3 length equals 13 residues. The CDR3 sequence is CASSLTGGETQYF. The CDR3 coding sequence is TGTGCCAGCAGCTTAACAGGGGGCGAGACCCAGTACTTC.

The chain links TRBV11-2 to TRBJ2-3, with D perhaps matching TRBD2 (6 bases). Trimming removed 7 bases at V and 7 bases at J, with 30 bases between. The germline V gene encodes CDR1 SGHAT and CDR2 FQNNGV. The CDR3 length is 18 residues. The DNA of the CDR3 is TGTGCCAGCACCACATTTACCGCTATAGCGGACAAAATGAATACGCAGTATTTT. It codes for CASTTFTAIADKMNTQYF.

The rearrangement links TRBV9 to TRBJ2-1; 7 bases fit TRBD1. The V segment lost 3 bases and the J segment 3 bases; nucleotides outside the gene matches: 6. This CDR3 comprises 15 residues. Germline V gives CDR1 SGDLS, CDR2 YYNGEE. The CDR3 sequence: CASSAGQASYNEQFF. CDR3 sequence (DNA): TGTGCCAGCAGCGCAGGACAGGCCAGCTACAATGAGCAGTTCTTC. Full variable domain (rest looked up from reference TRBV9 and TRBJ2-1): DSGVTQTPKHLITATGQRVTLRCSPRSGDLSVYWYQQSLDQGLQFLIQYYNGEERAKGNILERFSAQQFPDLHSELNLSSLELGDSALYFCASSAGQASYNEQFFGPGTRLTVL.

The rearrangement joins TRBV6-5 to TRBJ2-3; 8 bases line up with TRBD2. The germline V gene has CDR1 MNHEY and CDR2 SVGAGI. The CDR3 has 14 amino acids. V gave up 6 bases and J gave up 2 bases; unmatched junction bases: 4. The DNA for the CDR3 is TGTGCCAGCAGGATTAGCGGGGCCACAGATACGCAGTATTTT. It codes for CASRISGATDTQYF.

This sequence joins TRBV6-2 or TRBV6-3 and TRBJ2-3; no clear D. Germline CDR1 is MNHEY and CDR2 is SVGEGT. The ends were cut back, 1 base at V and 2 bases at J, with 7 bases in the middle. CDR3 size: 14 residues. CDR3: CASSYFGPTDTQYF. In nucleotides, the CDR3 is TGTGCCAGCAGTTACTTCGGTCCCACAGATACGCAGTATTTT.

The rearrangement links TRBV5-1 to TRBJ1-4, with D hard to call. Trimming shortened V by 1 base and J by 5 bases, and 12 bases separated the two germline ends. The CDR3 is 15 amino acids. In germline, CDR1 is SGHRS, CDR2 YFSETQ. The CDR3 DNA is TGCGCCAGCAGCTTGATGCAAGGGAGAAATGAAAAACTGTTTTTT. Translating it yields CASSLMQGRNEKLFF.

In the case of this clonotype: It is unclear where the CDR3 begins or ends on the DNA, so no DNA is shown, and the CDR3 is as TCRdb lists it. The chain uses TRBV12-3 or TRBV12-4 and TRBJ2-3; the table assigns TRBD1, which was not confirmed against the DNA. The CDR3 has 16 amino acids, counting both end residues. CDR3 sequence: CASSSSGRGPADTQYF.

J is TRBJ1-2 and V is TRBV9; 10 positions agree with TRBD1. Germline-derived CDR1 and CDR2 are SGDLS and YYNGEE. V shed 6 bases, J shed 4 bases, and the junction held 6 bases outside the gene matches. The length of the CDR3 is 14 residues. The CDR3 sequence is CASKRDRGTYGYTF. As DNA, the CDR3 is TGTGCCAGCAAGCGGGACAGGGGTACCTATGGCTACACCTTC.

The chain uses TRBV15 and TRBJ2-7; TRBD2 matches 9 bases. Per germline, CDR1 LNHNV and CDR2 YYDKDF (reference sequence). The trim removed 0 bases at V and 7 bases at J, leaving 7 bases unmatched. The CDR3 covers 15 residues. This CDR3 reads CATSRDISGGREQYF. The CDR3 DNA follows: TGTGCCACCAGCAGAGATATCAGCGGGGGGAGGGAGCAGTACTTC.